Reported below is one TCR beta chain. Assay used: immunoSEQ multiplex PCR; TCRdb lists only in-frame clones, some missing. The table records more than 35,000 clones, over 90% of them present only once. The sample is drawn from a study of T cells in tuberculosis. This CDR3 region has 14 residues. Germline CDR1 is SGHDT and CDR2 is YYEEEE. Trimming removed 2 bases at V and 3 bases at J, with 9 bases between. This chain joins TRBV5-6 and TRBJ1-5; D is unresolved. Source material: PBMCs. The receptor's source is a donor between 10 and 35 years old with latent tuberculosis or without tuberculosis infection. The CDR3 protein is CASSFAGDNQPQHF. In nucleotides, the CDR3 is TGTGCCAGCAGCTTTGCCGGTGACAATCAGCCCCAGCATTTT.